The sequence of this T cell receptor beta chain was determined in a study of shared clonotypes between healthy human individuals. For the study at large: Researchers assigned three CD4 naive, three CD4 memory, two CD8 naive and one CD8 memory plate to each donor.

Profiling relied on immunoSEQ multiplex PCR, and the TCRdb table lists in-frame clones only, not all of them. The table includes about 980,000 clones, around 80% detected once. V lost 6 bases and J lost 8, with 8 bases in between. Germline CDR1 and CDR2: MGHDK and SYGVNS. The CDR3 sequence is 11 residues long. Broader study findings: Despite large depth, rarefaction showed incomplete sorted-subset sequencing. Generally, naive subsets came out with larger estimated richness than memory subsets.

This clone was recorded once. Its antigen is currently unknown. Negatively enriched CD4+ T cells were divided by CD45RA into naive and memory. The sample was memory CD4+ T cells sorted from blood. Subset reported: CD45RA-negative fraction. The clonotype comes from a man aged 18 to 30 in good health. The chain employs TRBV25-1 and TRBJ1-3, with a tentative D call TRBD1 (5 bases). The CDR3 region is CASSLGDTIYF. The CDR3 DNA sequence: TGTGCCAGCAGCCTAGGGGACACCATATATTTT.